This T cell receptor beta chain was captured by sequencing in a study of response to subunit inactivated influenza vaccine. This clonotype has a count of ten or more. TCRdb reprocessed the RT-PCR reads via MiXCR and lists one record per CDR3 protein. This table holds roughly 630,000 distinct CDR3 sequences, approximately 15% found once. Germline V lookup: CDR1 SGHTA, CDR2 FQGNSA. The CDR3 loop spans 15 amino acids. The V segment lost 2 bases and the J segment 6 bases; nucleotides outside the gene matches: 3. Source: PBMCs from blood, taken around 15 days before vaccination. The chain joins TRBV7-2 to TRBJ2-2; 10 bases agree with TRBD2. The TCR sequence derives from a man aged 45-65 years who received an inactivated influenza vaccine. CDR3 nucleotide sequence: TGTGCCAGCAGCTTATCTAGCGGGGGTGCCGGGGAGCTGTTTTTT. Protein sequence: CASSLSSGGAGELFF.